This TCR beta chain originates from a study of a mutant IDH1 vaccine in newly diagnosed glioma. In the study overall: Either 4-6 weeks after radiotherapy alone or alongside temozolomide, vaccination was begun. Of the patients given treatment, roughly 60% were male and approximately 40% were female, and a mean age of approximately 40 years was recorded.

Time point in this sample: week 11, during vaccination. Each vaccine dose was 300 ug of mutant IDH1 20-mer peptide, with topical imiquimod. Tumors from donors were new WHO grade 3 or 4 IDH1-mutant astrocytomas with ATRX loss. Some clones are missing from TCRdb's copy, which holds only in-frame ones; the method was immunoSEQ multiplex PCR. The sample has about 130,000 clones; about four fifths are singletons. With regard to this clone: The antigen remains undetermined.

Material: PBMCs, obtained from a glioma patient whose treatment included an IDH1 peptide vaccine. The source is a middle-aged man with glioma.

Here the CDR3 DNA reads TGTGCCAGCAGCCCCAGGCCTTACAATGAGCAGTTCTTC. This sequence encodes CASSPRPYNEQFF. The rearrangement uses TRBV9 and TRBJ2-1, with D unresolved. With 4 bases removed from V and 4 bases from J, the gap between germline ends came to 9 bases. Germline CDR1 reads SGDLS; CDR2 reads YYNGEE. There are 13 residues in the CDR3.